The clone carrying this T cell receptor (beta chain) was seen a handful of times. What it binds is not known. The data stem from a study of beta chain features in type 1 diabetes. The study, taken as a whole, reports: Type 1 diabetes patients had VDJ junctions that carried fewer insertions and more deletions.

The CDR3 is 14 residues long. The V gene end was trimmed by 5 bases and the J gene end by 2 bases; junction bases not matched to a gene: 4. Germline V gene data show CDR1 as SGHTA and CDR2 as FQGNSA. TCRB transcripts that were expressed got sequenced, as all of the isolated RNA had been reverse transcribed. Profiling relied on immunoSEQ multiplex PCR, and the TCRdb table lists in-frame clones only, not all of them. This table holds 900,000 or so clones, about a sixth found once. A single heparinised draw of around 110 mL on average was taken per donor. Naive, central memory, regulatory and stem cell-like memory cells within the CD4+ compartment were sorted using CD45RO/CCR7/CD25/CD127/CD95/CD27.

The clonotype comes from a woman younger than 30 in good health. The chain links TRBV7-2 to TRBJ2-5; 8 positions agree with TRBD1. The sample taken for sequencing was naive CD4+ T cells from blood. DNA for the CDR3: TGTGCCAGCAGCCCCAGGACAGGGCAAGAGACCCAGTACTTC. Translation: CASSPRTGQETQYF.